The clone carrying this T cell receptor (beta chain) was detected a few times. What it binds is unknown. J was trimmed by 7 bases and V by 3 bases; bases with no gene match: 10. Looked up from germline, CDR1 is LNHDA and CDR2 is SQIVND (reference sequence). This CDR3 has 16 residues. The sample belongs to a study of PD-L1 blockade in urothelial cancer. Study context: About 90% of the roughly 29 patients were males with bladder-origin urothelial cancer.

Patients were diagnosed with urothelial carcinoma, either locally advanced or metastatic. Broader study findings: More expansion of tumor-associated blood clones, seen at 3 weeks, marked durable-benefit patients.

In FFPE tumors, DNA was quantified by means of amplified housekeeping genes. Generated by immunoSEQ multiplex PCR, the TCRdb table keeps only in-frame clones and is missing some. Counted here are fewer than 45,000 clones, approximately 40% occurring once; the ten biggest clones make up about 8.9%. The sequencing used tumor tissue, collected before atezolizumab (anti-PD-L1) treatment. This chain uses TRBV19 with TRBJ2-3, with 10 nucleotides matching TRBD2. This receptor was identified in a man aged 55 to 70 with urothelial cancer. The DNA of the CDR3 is TGTGCCAGTAGTATGGGGAGCGGGAGGGCCGGGAATACGCAGTATTTT. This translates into CASSMGSGRAGNTQYF.